The 3 T cell receptor delta chains below come from one sample, sequenced in a study of Vδ1+ human thymocytes (dated by TCRdb to the late 2010s). No antigen has been identified for these receptors. TCRdb names Illumina MiSeq as the instrument used. RNA extraction was carried out with the RNeasy mini kit, and reverse transcription was then done using Superscript III. CDR3 amplicons were produced by multiplex PCR using pooled V-gene forward primers and a constant-region reverse primer with Illumina adaptor overhangs. TCRdb reprocessed the public reads with the caller CATT; rows with the same DNA were merged afterwards. This sample lists some 23,000 delta-chain clones; 29% were detected once. Of the sample, about 1.4% is held by the ten largest clones. The study at large found these results: Unlike the oligoclonal repertoires in peripheral blood, the thymic TRG and TRD repertoires appeared highly polyclonal, with Gaussian CDR3 length distributions.

Sample: Vdelta1+ gamma-delta thymocytes from the thymus. The sample's cell subset or site label is to be understood as: FACS-sorted CD3+ TCRalphabeta- TCRVdelta1+ TCRVdelta2- thymocytes. The receptors were sampled from a boy less than two years old who had congenital heart surgery.

The chain joins TRDV1 to TRDJ1; 10 bases align to TRDD3. V shed 5 bases, J shed 3 bases, and the junction held 24 bases outside the gene matches. From germline, CDR1 is TSWWSYY and CDR2 QGS. The CDR3 is 21 amino acids. CDR3 nucleotides: TGTGCTCTTGGGACCCCGACCATTTCCCTACTGGGGGATTGGTTCGCCGATAAACTCATCTTT. Translating it yields CALGTPTISLLGDWFADKLIF.

The rearrangement joins TRDV1 to TRDJ1, with TRDD2 identical over 7 bases. Germline assignment: CDR1 TSWWSYY and CDR2 QGS. CDR3 length: 13 amino acids. The trim removed 4 bases at V and 4 bases at J, leaving 3 bases unmatched. The CDR3 spells CALGGSYRDKLIF. The CDR3 DNA reads as TGTGCTCTTGGGGGTTCCTACCGCGATAAACTCATCTTT.

This clone was seen only a few times. The chain has TRDV1 and TRDJ1, with 13 bases matching TRDD3. In germline, CDR1 is TSWWSYY, CDR2 QGS. The CDR3 runs 30 residues. V lost 1 base to trimming and J lost 0 bases; unmatched junction nucleotides: 41. DNA of the CDR3: TGTGCTCTTGGGGAACCTCACCTTCCTACGAGGATTGTACTGGGGGATACGGTTTGGGGAAAGGGGGAGTACACCGATAAACTCATCTTT. Protein sequence: CALGEPHLPTRIVLGDTVWGKGEYTDKLIF.